This T cell receptor beta chain was recovered during a study of T cells in localized non-small cell lung cancer. Study conclusions and caveats: A higher density of T cells in blood coincided with extended overall survival. Clonality peaked in uninvolved adjacent lung rather than tumor. Tumor samples were not multi-region, leaving intratumor heterogeneity unexcluded.

Data came from immunoSEQ multiplex PCR; TCRdb stores just in-frame clones and leaves some out. Of 13,000 or so clones in the sample, over 85% were seen once. About this clone: Its antigen is unknown.

The germline gives CDR1 MNHNY, CDR2 SVGAGI (reference sequence). The V end was cut by 5 bases, the J end by 2 bases, with 12 bases between. The CDR3 covers 15 residues. This TCR was sampled from a man aged 35-75 years with stage III lung adenocarcinoma. The input for sequencing was peripheral blood mononuclear cells, taken before any cancer treatment. The chain has TRBV6-6 and TRBJ2-2, with a tentative D call TRBD1 (6 bases). CDR3 sequence: CASSALRGNTGELFF. The CDR3 nucleotides read TGTGCCAGCAGTGCGCTCAGGGGTAACACCGGGGAGCTGTTTTTT.